One sample yielded the 28 T cell receptor beta chains listed below, sequenced in a study of TET2 disruption in CD19-targeted CAR T cells. TCRdb's table, derived via immunoSEQ multiplex PCR, lists solely in-frame clones and lacks some. The sample's table shows 25,000 to 30,000 clones. These receptors lack a known antigen. The sample's treatment: autologous CTL019 cells: CD19 CAR with 4-1BB and CD3 zeta domains. Sequencing used CD8- CAR+ T cells sorted from cultured blood T cells, obtained for CD19 CAR T cell therapy. Specified subset: CD8-negative CAR-positive T cells from the infusion product. These receptors originate from a man between 65 and 80 years old with chronic lymphocytic leukemia.

As for this clone: At one boundary the junction diverges from the germline segment, which might be a read error. The read comes to an end 3 residues before the CDR3 does, leaving the germline J gene to fill in the end. V and J are TRBV14 and TRBJ2-2; the match to TRBD1 covers 7 bases. From germline, CDR1 is SGHDN and CDR2 FVKESK. The length of the CDR3 is 14 residues. Incomplete CDR3 DNA: TGTGCCAGCAACCAAGTACAGGGGAATTCACCG. Its protein is CASNQVQGNSP. The full CDR3 sequence reads CASNQVQGNSPLFF.

A note on this clone: The read finishes 3 residues shy of the CDR3 end, and the germline J gene is used to complete it. The chain carries TRBV5-6 and TRBJ2-3; TRBD1 aligns across 7 bases. CDR3 length equals 15 residues. Germline V gene sequence: CDR1 SGHDT, CDR2 YYEEEE. The V segment lost 0 bases and the J segment 0 bases; nucleotides outside the gene matches: 1. The CDR3: CASSLGQGSTDTQYF. The sequenced part of the CDR3 DNA is TGTGCCAGCAGCTTGGGACAGGGCAGCACAGATACG.

A word on this clone: The read gets to within 3 residues of the CDR3 end, and the germline J gene fills in the rest. The rearrangement uses TRBV29-1 and TRBJ2-2, with TRBD1 matching 7 bases. The V gene's germline CDR1 is SQVTM and CDR2 ANQGSEA. This CDR3 has 15 residues. CDR3 residues: CSVNHRGLTNEKLFF. The covered CDR3 bases are TGCAGCGTTAACCACAGGGGTTTGACTAATGAAAAG.

As regards this clone: The read terminates 3 residues ahead of where the CDR3 ends, so the germline J gene completes it. The rearrangement links TRBV18 to TRBJ2-4; 10 bases match TRBD2. The CDR3 has 15 residues. CDR1 is KGHSH, CDR2 LQKENI, per germline. CDR3 bases read: TGTGCCAGCTCACCCCCGGGACTAGCGTTAGAGACT. This codes for CASSPPGLALET. The CDR3, in full, reads CASSPPGLALETQYF.

Note on this clone: The sequence runs out 3 residues before the end of the CDR3; the remainder is reconstructed from the germline J gene. This chain links TRBV20-1 with TRBJ2-4, with 7 bases aligning to TRBD1. CDR1 DFQATT and CDR2 SNEGSKA come from the germline V gene (reference sequence). The CDR3 extends over 14 amino acids. This CDR3 reads CSASRGGQGETQYF. Partial CDR3 DNA: TGCAGTGCTAGTAGAGGGGGCCAAGGAGAGACT.

Note on this clone: The read terminates 3 residues before the CDR3 end, so the remaining end is supplied by the germline J gene. The rearrangement uses TRBV4-2 and TRBJ1-2; D remains unclear. This CDR3 is built from 12 residues. The ends were cut back, 0 bases at V and 5 bases at J, with 4 bases in the middle. Looked up from germline, CDR1 is LGHNA and CDR2 is YNFKEQ. Partial CDR3 DNA: TGTGCCAGCAGCCAAGATCAATATGGC. As protein: CASSQDQYG. The whole CDR3 sequence is CASSQDQYGYTF.

A note on this clone: The read gets to within 3 residues of the CDR3 end, and the germline J gene fills in the rest. The chain links TRBV5-6 to TRBJ2-5, with TRBD2 as a possible D gene (5 bases). V lost 6 bases, J lost 3 bases, and 18 bases lay in between. This CDR3 has 15 residues. Per germline, CDR1 SGHDT and CDR2 YYEEEE. The CDR3 here is CASMPPGGREETQYF. Incomplete CDR3 DNA: TGTGCCAGCATGCCTCCGGGCGGGCGGGAAGAGACC.

Comment on this clone: The read gets to within 3 residues of the CDR3 end, and the germline J gene fills in the rest. The chain couples TRBV10-3 to TRBJ1-5; D possibly corresponds to TRBD1 (5 bases). Trimming pared 3 bases from V and 2 bases from J, leaving 8 bases between. Per the germline V gene, CDR1 is ENHRY and CDR2 is SYGVKD. This CDR3 comprises 14 residues. CDR3 sequence reads: CAISDREGNQPQHF. The sequenced CDR3 bases are TGTGCCATCAGTGACAGGGAGGGCAATCAGCCC.

This clone counts as medium-sized (0.01 to 0.1%) by frequency. The missing CDR3 end, 3 residues past where the read stops, is filled in from the germline J gene. The J gene is TRBJ2-5, the V gene TRBV9; 10 bases fit TRBD2. V lost 3 bases, J lost 4 bases, and 15 bases stayed unmatched. The CDR3 is 18 residues long. Germline assignment: CDR1 SGDLS and CDR2 YYNGEE. The CDR3 sequence is CASSGPKGSGGVGETQYF. CDR3 DNA (partial): TGTGCCAGCAGCGGCCCCAAGGGAAGCGGGGGGGTAGGAGAGACC.

Comments on this clone: The sequenced fragment ends 3 residues before the CDR3 boundary, so the rest is inferred from the germline J gene. The V gene is TRBV20-1, the J gene TRBJ2-4, with TRBD1 as a possible D gene (5 bases). This CDR3 spans 14 amino acids. The V gene's germline CDR1 is DFQATT and CDR2 SNEGSKA (reference sequence). CDR3 protein: CSAARKTDEETQYF. The CDR3 DNA, read in part, is TGCAGTGCTGCCAGGAAGACAGACGAAGAGACT.

Turning to this clone: Read data end 3 residues before the CDR3 end; the end is taken from the germline J gene. V usage is TRBV20-1 and J usage is TRBJ2-5, with TRBD1 matching over 9 bases. The CDR3 spans 15 residues. The germline V gene encodes CDR1 DFQATT and CDR2 SNEGSKA (reference sequence). V lost 1 base and J lost 5; bases outside the gene matches: 8. The CDR3 here is CSARGGQGQLETQYF. Partial CDR3 DNA: TGCAGTGCTAGAGGCGGACAGGGGCAATTGGAGACC.

As concerns this clone: The read ends 3 residues early relative to the CDR3; the germline J gene fills the gap. This chain connects TRBV12-3 or TRBV12-4 to TRBJ1-5; 9 nucleotides align to TRBD1. The junction had 5 bases not matched to a gene; V was cut back by 6 bases and J by 5 bases. The CDR3 totals 14 residues. CDR3 region: CASRPRQGDQPQHF. The DNA read from the CDR3 is TGTGCCAGCAGGCCTAGACAGGGGGATCAGCCC.

With respect to this clone: With the read ending 3 residues before the CDR3 end, the germline J gene is used to fill in that end. This chain links TRBV7-8 with TRBJ1-2; D possibly corresponds to TRBD1 (6 bases). The CDR3 loop spans 16 amino acids. The germline V gene has CDR1 SGHVS and CDR2 FQNEAQ. The sequenced CDR3 bases are TGTGCCAGCAGCTCCGGGACTAGCGGGGGGGCCTACGAC. This sequence encodes CASSSGTSGGAYD. The complete CDR3 reads CASSSGTSGGAYDYTF.

As to this clone: The CDR3 end lies 3 residues beyond the end of the read and is filled in from the germline J gene. The chain recombines TRBV20-1 with TRBJ2-2; 8 bases align to TRBD2. Germline V lookup: CDR1 DFQATT, CDR2 SNEGSKA (reference sequence). The CDR3 is made up of 14 amino acids. Losses at the gene ends were 0 bases for V and 6 bases for J; bases not matched to a gene: 3. The CDR3 reads CSAREGSGAGELFF. The part of the CDR3 DNA that was read is TGCAGTGCTAGAGAAGGTAGCGGGGCCGGGGAG.

In regard to this clone: The CDR3 extends 3 residues past the end of the read, so its final part is completed from the germline J gene. The chain employs TRBV18 and TRBJ1-2, with 7 bases that match TRBD1. In germline, CDR1 is KGHSH, CDR2 LQKENI. The CDR3 totals 15 residues. Here the CDR3 reads CASSPIPRGTDTYTF. Partial CDR3 DNA: TGTGCCAGCTCACCAATACCTCGGGGGACAGATACC.

To note about this clone: The read gets to within 3 residues of the CDR3 end, and the germline J gene fills in the rest. The V gene is TRBV7-9, the J gene TRBJ1-2; TRBD1 matches at 8 bases. This CDR3 has 15 amino acids. The germline CDR1 and CDR2 sequences are SEHNR and FQNEAQ (reference sequence). V lost 5 bases, J lost 0 bases, and 5 bases stayed unmatched. The CDR3 loop reads CASSSLDRANYGYTF. CDR3 bases read: TGTGCCAGCAGCAGCCTGGACAGGGCTAACTATGGC.

Regarding this clone: At one end the junction does not follow the germline gene, possibly because of a read error. The read ends 3 residues before the CDR3 terminus; that terminus is restored from the germline J gene. Distinct nucleotide sequences in the sample also encode this CDR3. The rearrangement joins TRBV20-1 to TRBJ1-2; D might be TRBD1 (6 bases). Germline V gene data show CDR1 as DFQATT and CDR2 as SNEGSKA (reference sequence). This CDR3 contains 15 residues. This CDR3 is CSATGAALANYGYTF. CDR3 bases read: TGCAGTGCTACAGGGGCCGCCTTAGCTAACTATGGT.

Points on this clone: This sample includes further DNA sequences coding for the same CDR3. CDR3 in amino acids: CASSFSPGQDGNTIYF. The sequenced part of the CDR3 DNA is TGCGCCAGCAGCTTTAGCCCGGGACAAGATGGAAACACC. The rearrangement joins TRBV5-1 to TRBJ1-3; the D gene is possibly TRBD1 (6 bases). The missing CDR3 end, 3 residues past where the read stops, is filled in from the germline J gene. The length of the CDR3 is 16 residues. V lost 2 bases and J 3 bases, leaving 15 bases between the germline ends. Germline V gene sequence: CDR1 SGHRS, CDR2 YFSETQ.

Details on this clone: The CDR3 extends 3 residues past the end of the read, so its final part is completed from the germline J gene. The J gene is TRBJ2-4, the V gene TRBV5-5; D may be TRBD1 (7 bases). There are 13 residues in the CDR3. Germline V gives CDR1 SGHKS, CDR2 YYEKEE (reference sequence). Partial CDR3 DNA: TGTGCCAGCAGTCCAGGGGGGAATCAGCCT. This encodes CASSPGGNQP. From start to end, the CDR3 is CASSPGGNQPQYF.

A remark on this clone: Germline is not matched at one junction end, which may reflect a read error. The sequence runs out 3 residues before the end of the CDR3; the remainder is reconstructed from the germline J gene. The chain joins TRBV4-2 to TRBJ2-2, with D uncertain. Germline V CDR1 and CDR2: LGHNA, YNFKEQ. The CDR3 totals 13 residues. The CDR3 loop is CASSQVFFGELFF. CDR3 DNA, as far as it was read: TGCGCCAGCAGCCAAGTCTTTTTCGGGGAG.

This clone registers medium-sized (0.01 to 0.1%) by frequency. The CDR3 bases that were read are TGTGCCAGCTCACAAAGGACTAGTCCAGATACG. It is translated as CASSQRTSPDT. The CDR3 reads in full as CASSQRTSPDTQYF. The chain combines TRBV18 with TRBJ2-3; 7 nucleotides agree with TRBD2. The read halts 3 residues ahead of the CDR3 end, with the missing end drawn from the germline J gene. The germline gives CDR1 KGHSH, CDR2 LQKENI. CDR3 size: 14 residues. The junction had 5 bases not matched to a gene; V was cut back by 4 bases and J by 4 bases.

With respect to this clone: From the germline J gene comes the end of the CDR3, since the read stops 3 residues before it. The chain uses TRBV14 and TRBJ1-1; D possibly corresponds to TRBD1 (6 bases). The V and J ends lost 4 bases and 4 bases respectively, with 13 bases between them. The CDR3 sequence is 14 residues long. Germline V gene sequence: CDR1 SGHDN, CDR2 FVKESK. This CDR3 reads CASSPQGGGTEAFF. The CDR3 bases that were read are TGTGCCAGCAGCCCACAGGGTGGGGGCACTGAA.

A note on this clone: Relative to the germline gene, one junction end is altered; a read error may explain this. Read data end 3 residues before the CDR3 end; the end is taken from the germline J gene. Other nucleotide sequences from this sample produce the same CDR3. V usage is TRBV12-3 or TRBV12-4 and J usage is TRBJ1-3, with D unclear. The CDR3 runs 13 residues. This chain's CDR3 is CASSLNSGNTIYF. The sequenced part of the CDR3 DNA is TGTGCCAGCAGTTTAAACAGTGGAAACACT.

This clone counts as medium-sized by frequency. The CDR3 end lies 3 residues beyond the end of the read and is filled in from the germline J gene. This rearrangement joins TRBV18 to TRBJ2-7, with TRBD1 matching over 7 bases. CDR1 is KGHSH, CDR2 LQKENI, per germline. V lost 4 bases to trimming and J lost 1 base; unmatched junction nucleotides: 4. There are 14 residues in the CDR3. The CDR3 loop reads CASSLSGQSYEQYF. The part of the CDR3 DNA that was read is TGTGCCAGCTCACTCTCGGGACAGTCCTACGAG.

With respect to this clone: The read falls 3 residues short of the CDR3 end, and the missing part is taken from the germline J gene. The chain links TRBV20-1 to TRBJ1-1; 9 bases are a match to TRBD1. The V gene's germline CDR1 is DFQATT and CDR2 SNEGSKA (reference sequence). Losses at the gene ends were 1 base for V and 3 bases for J; bases not matched to a gene: 6. This CDR3 is built from 15 residues. The CDR3 region is CSARVRQGVYTEAFF. The CDR3 DNA, read in part, is TGCAGTGCTAGAGTCCGACAGGGGGTTTACACTGAA.

In regard to this clone: With the read ending 3 residues before the CDR3 end, the germline J gene is used to fill in that end. The V call is TRBV6-1, the J call TRBJ1-2, with a possible D match to TRBD1 (5 bases). Germline CDR1 and CDR2: MNHNS and SASEGT. There are 13 residues in the CDR3. The CDR3 protein is CASSGQGTDTYTF. The CDR3 DNA, read in part, is TGTGCCAGCAGTGGGCAGGGTACAGATACC.

With respect to this clone: The sequenced fragment ends 3 residues before the CDR3 boundary, so the rest is inferred from the germline J gene. V and J are TRBV19 and TRBJ1-2; 7 nucleotides line up with TRBD1. The CDR3 loop spans 12 amino acids. Germline V CDR1 and CDR2: LNHDA, SQIVND (reference sequence). The CDR3 here is CASSIVGGNYTF. CDR3 DNA, as far as it was read: TGTGCCAGTAGTATAGTAGGGGGCAAC.

As concerns this clone: The read is 3 residues too short to cover the CDR3 end, so that end is filled in from the germline J gene. The V and J genes are TRBV20-1 and TRBJ1-2; perhaps TRBD1 as D (5 bases). The CDR3 has 15 amino acids. The germline V and J ends were trimmed by 6 bases and 2 bases, with 19 bases remaining between them. Germline V gene sequence: CDR1 DFQATT, CDR2 SNEGSKA (reference sequence). The sequenced CDR3 bases are TGCAGTGCCTCCGACGGGGGGACTTTAAACTATGGC. Translated: CSASDGGTLNYG. The entire CDR3 protein is CSASDGGTLNYGYTF.